This passage covers 7 T cell receptor beta chains from one sample sequenced in a study of CD8+ T cells in alopecia areata (dated by TCRdb to 2016 to 2019). Preparation of the library involved the immunoSEQ multiplex PCR assay. RNA was extracted from all samples and reverse transcribed into cDNA, which served as template for TCR sequencing. TCRdb re-hosts the immuneACCESS table, in-frame sequences only. Its copies lack some clones; in the studies checked, an unresolved V gene accounts for under half of them, and the cause for the rest is not known. The table shows around 100,000 clones here, with no singletons. The leading ten clones occupy roughly a fifth of the sample. Source material: lesional skin. The receptors were sampled from a C3H/HeJ mouse with alopecia areata. Regarding MHC type, mice of this strain are H2-k.

A word on this clone: The listed genes are named as in mouse. The CDR3 end lies 4 residues beyond the end of the read and is filled in from the germline J gene. The chain employs TRBV13-3 and TRBJ2-2; 8 bases line up with TRBD1. Germline V gene data show CDR1 as NNHDY and CDR2 as SYVADS. J was trimmed by 4 bases and V by 6 bases; bases with no gene match: 5. This CDR3 region has 14 residues. CDR3 DNA, as far as it was read: TGTGCCAGCACAGGGGGCGCTGGCACCGGG. Protein sequence: CASTGGAGTG. The whole CDR3 protein is CASTGGAGTGQLYF. Full variable domain (remainder filled in from reference TRBV13-3 and TRBJ2-2): EAAVTQSPRSKVAVTGGKVTLSCHQTNNHDYMYWYRQDTGHGLRLIHYSYVADSTEKGDIPDGYKASRPSQENFSLILELASLSQTAVYFCASTGGAGTGQLYFGEGSKLTVL.

On this clone itself: TCRdb's protein and the translated DNA diverge at residue 11; the protein reported here is the translation of the DNA. The gene symbols are mouse symbols. The missing CDR3 end, 3 residues past where the read stops, is filled in from the germline J gene. The chain recombines TRBV15 with TRBJ1-6, with a tentative D call TRBD1 (5 bases). TRBJ1-6 is designated an ORF whose function remains uncertain. The CDR3 sequence is 14 residues long. Looked up from germline, CDR1 is SGHND and CDR2 is FRSKSL. V gave up 7 bases and J gave up 4 bases, with 11 bases separating them. The part of the CDR3 DNA that was read is TGTGCCAGCATCGTAGACAGATATAATTCGCCC. Amino acid sequence: CASIVDRYNSP. In full, the CDR3 reads CASIVDRYNSPLYF.

In regard to this clone: The germline and genes are mouse ones. The read finishes 4 residues shy of the CDR3 end, and the germline J gene is used to complete it. The chain combines TRBV16 with TRBJ2-7, with TRBD2 identical over 11 bases. CDR3 length: 14 amino acids. The germline V gene encodes CDR1 SGHSA and CDR2 FRNQAP. CDR3 sequence: CASSQGLGAYEQYF. Incomplete CDR3 DNA: TGTGCAAGCAGCCAGGGACTGGGGGCTTAT.

This clone has at least ten counts. These gene names are mouse names. The sequence runs out 4 residues before the end of the CDR3; the remainder is reconstructed from the germline J gene. The chain combines TRBV13-3 with TRBJ2-5, with 7 bases aligning to TRBD2. The germline gives CDR1 NNHDY, CDR2 SYVADS. This CDR3 has 14 residues. With V trimmed by 5 bases and J by 2 bases, 5 bases remained unmatched. The CDR3 spells CASRSLGVQDTQYF. CDR3 DNA, as far as it was read: TGTGCCAGCAGGAGCCTGGGGGTCCAAGAC.

This clone was detected a few times. Gene and germline names: mouse. The read finishes 4 residues shy of the CDR3 end, and the germline J gene is used to complete it. The rearrangement joins TRBV1 to TRBJ1-4, with a tentative D call TRBD1 (6 bases). Germline CDR1 is NSQYPW and CDR2 is LRSPGD (reference sequence). Trimming removed 0 bases from V and 4 bases from J, with 12 bases in between. CDR3 length: 16 residues. CDR3 DNA, as far as it was read: TGCACCTGCAGTGCAGATCTTCTGGACAGCAACGAA. Its protein is CTCSADLLDSNE. The whole CDR3 region reads CTCSADLLDSNERLFF.

Comment on this clone: Genes here carry mouse names. The CDR3 goes on 4 residues after the read ends, and that part is filled in from the germline J gene. The J gene is TRBJ2-5, the V gene TRBV1, with D perhaps matching TRBD1 (6 bases). Germline assignment: CDR1 NSQYPW and CDR2 LRSPGD (reference sequence). The CDR3 length is 13 residues. This CDR3 is CTCSAPGVDTQYF. The sequenced CDR3 bases are TGCACCTGCAGTGCACCAGGGGTGGAC.

Regarding this clone: The protein given in TCRdb and the translation of the DNA differ at residue 13, and the sequence presented here derives from the DNA. Germline and genes here are mouse. Read coverage stops 3 residues before the CDR3 terminus; the germline J gene supplies the remainder. The chain combines TRBV13-3 with TRBJ1-3; tentative D call: TRBD1 (5 bases). This CDR3 comprises 16 residues. V gave up 2 bases and J gave up 1 base, with 13 bases separating them. The germline V gene has CDR1 NNHDY and CDR2 SYVADS. The CDR3 loop reads CASSEGWTKSGNTLYF. The sequenced CDR3 bases are TGTGCCAGCAGTGAAGGATGGACAAAATCTGGAAATACG.